The 21 T cell receptor beta chains below come from one sample, sequenced in a study of blood T cell repertoires in COVID-19. TCRdb's copy holds only in-frame clones and misses some; the assay was immunoSEQ multiplex PCR. Of about 220,000 clones listed, about 90% are singletons. The sample taken for sequencing was peripheral blood. These receptors came from a man between 35 and 55 years old with active or convalescent COVID-19.

The J gene is TRBJ1-5, the V gene TRBV12-3 or TRBV12-4; D might be TRBD1 (5 bases). With 2 bases removed from V and 4 bases from J, the gap between germline ends came to 6 bases. The length of the CDR3 is 13 residues. CDR3 residues: CASSLQGNQPQHF. In DNA, the CDR3 is TGTGCCAGCAGTTTACAGGGTAATCAGCCCCAGCATTTT.

DNA for the CDR3: TGTGCCAGCAGCTTAAGGGGCCGCGGGAGTGGAAACACCATATATTTT. Protein product: CASSLRGRGSGNTIYF. The rearrangement links TRBV5-6 to TRBJ1-3, with a possible D match to TRBD1 (5 bases). V was clipped by 2 bases and J by 3 bases, with 15 bases between them. The CDR3 is made up of 16 amino acids. Germline V gene data show CDR1 as SGHDT and CDR2 as YYEEEE.

In DNA form, the CDR3 reads TGCGCCAGCAGCTTGGTAGTATCGGACAGGGTTGATGGCGGGGAGCTGTTTTTT. Encoded protein: CASSLVVSDRVDGGELFF. The chain links TRBV5-1 to TRBJ2-2; the match to TRBD1 covers 8 bases. The V and J ends lost 0 bases and 7 bases, in that order; junction bases with no gene match: 14. The CDR3 is 18 residues long. Germline V lookup: CDR1 SGHRS, CDR2 YFSETQ.

V and J are TRBV28 and TRBJ2-5, with a weak D call TRBD2 (6 bases). Trimming removed 5 bases at V and 4 bases at J, with 20 bases between. Germline CDR1 MDHEN, CDR2 SYDVKM. The CDR3 covers 16 residues. The DNA of the CDR3 is TGTGCCAGCAGTCGTTTAGCGGAGGCCTCCGGAGAGACCCAGTACTTC. The encoded protein is CASSRLAEASGETQYF. Full variable domain (remainder filled in from reference TRBV28 and TRBJ2-5): DVKVTQSSRYLVKRTGEKVFLECVQDMDHENMFWYRQDPGLGLRLIYFSYDVKMKEKGDIPEGYSVSREKKERFSLILESASTNQTSMYLCASSRLAEASGETQYFGPGTRLLVL.

CDR3 sequence reads: CATSGSRGSFTEAFF. In DNA, the CDR3 is TGTGCCACCAGTGGTAGTCGGGGGTCATTCACTGAAGCTTTCTTT. The chain has TRBV24-1 and TRBJ1-1; possibly TRBD1 for D (5 bases). Per germline, CDR1 KGHDR and CDR2 SFDVKD. The length of the CDR3 is 15 residues. Trimming took 5 bases from V and 4 from J, leaving 16 bases between them.

V usage is TRBV21-1 and J usage is TRBJ2-7; TRBD1, as called in the table, went unchecked against the DNA. TRBV21-1 is a pseudogene. The length of the CDR3 is 16 residues. The CDR3 spells CASSKDFGTGHYEQYF. The CDR3 bases are TGTGCCAGCAGCAAAGATTTTGGGACAGGCCACTACGAGCAGTACTTC.

This clone was counted between two and nine times. The J gene is TRBJ2-3, the V gene TRBV4-2; possibly TRBD2 for D (9 bases). The germline V gene has CDR1 LGHNA and CDR2 YNFKEQ. V was cut by 0 bases and J by 4 bases, with 20 bases left in between. This CDR3 spans 18 amino acids. The CDR3 region is CASSQDPQGAGGADTQYF. CDR3 sequence (DNA): TGTGCCAGCAGCCAAGACCCCCAGGGGGCGGGGGGGGCAGATACGCAGTATTTT.

This clone has a handful of counts. The chain joins TRBV6-1 to TRBJ2-3; D unclear. CDR3 length: 16 amino acids. Trimming pared 2 bases from V and 4 bases from J, leaving 16 bases between. CDR1 and CDR2 from the germline V gene are MNHNS and SASEGT. The CDR3 spells CASSEWASGRADTQYF. The CDR3 nucleotides read TGTGCCAGCAGTGAATGGGCCTCCGGTAGAGCAGATACGCAGTATTTT.

V usage is TRBV5-5 and J usage is TRBJ1-5; 11 bases agree with TRBD1. CDR3 length equals 17 residues. V shed 4 bases, J shed 7 bases, and the junction held 13 bases outside the gene matches. Germline V gene data show CDR1 as SGHKS and CDR2 as YYEKEE (reference sequence). CDR3 nucleotides: TGTGCCAGCAGCACCTCCCCGGGACAGGGGGTCCTGCAGCCCCAGCATTTT. It translates to CASSTSPGQGVLQPQHF.

The V and J genes are TRBV4-1 and TRBJ1-1; no reliable D call. The CDR3 has 14 residues. Germline assignment: CDR1 MGHRA and CDR2 YSYEKL. Trimming took off 3 bases at V and 5 bases at J, with 13 bases between the two ends. This CDR3 reads CASSQAGGMTEAFF. The CDR3 DNA sequence: TGCGCCAGCAGCCAGGCTGGCGGCATGACTGAAGCTTTCTTT.

This sequence joins TRBV18 and TRBJ2-2, with a tentative D call TRBD1 (6 bases). The CDR3 has 14 residues. V was cut by 3 bases and J by 5 bases, with 10 bases left in between. Germline V gene data show CDR1 as KGHSH and CDR2 as LQKENI. The CDR3 region has the DNA TGTGCCAGCTCACCCGGGACAAGGACCGGGGAGCTGTTTTTT. This gives the protein CASSPGTRTGELFF. The variable domain in full, with the rest retrieved from reference TRBV18 and TRBJ2-2, is NAGVMQNPRHLVRRRGQEARLRCSPMKGHSHVYWYRQLPEEGLKFMVYLQKENIIDESGMPKERFSAEFPKEGPSILRIQQVVRGDSAAYFCASSPGTRTGELFFGEGSRLTVL.

The genes are TRBV19 and TRBJ2-2, with 9 bases matching TRBD1. Trimming cost V 10 bases and J 6 bases; bases outside gene matches: 3. CDR3 length: 12 residues. CDR1 and CDR2 (germline): LNHDA, SQIVND (reference sequence). This CDR3 reads CATRQGAGELFF. The CDR3, as DNA: TGTGCCACGCGACAGGGGGCCGGGGAGCTGTTTTTT. The full variable domain, in which reference TRBV19 and TRBJ2-2 provide the parts outside the CDR3, is DGGITQSPKYLFRKEGQNVTLSCEQNLNHDAMYWYRQDPGQGLRLIYYSQIVNDFQKGDIAEGYSVSREKKESFPLTVTSAQKNPTAFYLCATRQGAGELFFGEGSRLTVL.

The rearrangement joins TRBV9 to TRBJ1-1; 7 bases line up with TRBD1. Germline trimming cut 3 bases from V and 6 bases from J; bases unmatched to any gene: 2. The CDR3 length is 12 residues. Germline CDR1 SGDLS, CDR2 YYNGEE. The CDR3, as DNA: TGTGCCAGCAGCGGAGACAGGGCTGAAGCTTTCTTT. Protein: CASSGDRAEAFF.

The J gene is TRBJ1-5, the V gene TRBV27; D is uncertain. Between the trimmed V and J ends, which lost 4 bases and 6 bases, there was a span of 13 bases. The CDR3 is 14 amino acids. The germline CDR1 and CDR2 sequences are MNHEY and SMNVEV (reference sequence). CDR3 bases: TGTGCCAGCAGTTCCGCGGGTAGGAGTCAGCCCCAGCATTTT. It is translated as CASSSAGRSQPQHF.

The chain is built from TRBV27 and TRBJ1-2; 8 bases fit TRBD1. Germline V CDR1 and CDR2: MNHEY, SMNVEV (reference sequence). The CDR3 is 15 residues long. The ends lost 2 bases at V and 8 bases at J; junction bases unmatched: 10. The CDR3 region is CASSLAGGGRGGYTF. The DNA of the CDR3 is TGTGCCAGCAGTTTAGCAGGGGGCGGACGGGGAGGCTACACCTTC.

V gene TRBV7-6 combines with J gene TRBJ2-1; 8 bases fit TRBD2. Germline CDR1 reads SGHVS; CDR2 reads FNYEAQ. The V gene end was trimmed by 1 base and the J gene end by 4 bases; junction bases not matched to a gene: 3. The CDR3 is 15 amino acids. The CDR3 region is CASSLVSGNYNEQFF. The CDR3 DNA follows: TGTGCCAGCAGCTTAGTTAGCGGGAATTACAATGAGCAGTTCTTC.

This sequence joins TRBV5-1 and TRBJ2-2; possibly TRBD1 for D (5 bases). Trimming left V 0 bases short and J 8 bases short, with 11 bases between. This CDR3 comprises 14 residues. Germline values: CDR1 SGHRS, CDR2 YFSETQ. The CDR3: CASSLDRIPGELFF. CDR3 nucleotide sequence: TGCGCCAGCAGCTTGGACAGGATACCAGGGGAGCTGTTTTTT.

The chain uses TRBV28 and TRBJ1-5; the D gene is possibly TRBD1 (6 bases). This CDR3 has 14 residues. Germline assignment: CDR1 MDHEN and CDR2 SYDVKM. Trimming took off 7 bases at V and 5 bases at J, with 15 bases between the two ends. CDR3 amino acids: CASILRDTYQPQHF. The DNA for the CDR3 is TGTGCCAGCATCCTCCGGGACACCTATCAGCCCCAGCATTTT.

This clone was seen a few times. The rearrangement uses TRBV18 and TRBJ2-7; TRBD1 might be the D (6 bases). V was clipped by 3 bases and J by 0 bases, with 9 bases between them. The CDR3 totals 14 residues. Germline V CDR1 and CDR2: KGHSH, LQKENI. The DNA of the CDR3 is TGTGCCAGCTCACCCGCGGACAGCTCCTACGAGCAGTACTTC. Amino acid sequence: CASSPADSSYEQYF.

The genes are TRBV6-5 and TRBJ2-2, with 7 bases identical to TRBD2. The CDR3 runs 15 residues. Germline V lookup: CDR1 MNHEY, CDR2 SVGAGI. With 5 bases clipped from V and 5 bases from J, the junction kept 8 bases outside the gene matches. This CDR3 is CASSPRGVGTGELFF. For the CDR3, the DNA is TGTGCCAGCAGTCCCCGGGGGGTTGGGACCGGGGAGCTGTTTTTT.

This rearrangement joins TRBV5-1 to TRBJ2-5, with 9 bases matching TRBD2. CDR3 length equals 15 residues. The J segment lost 2 bases and the V segment lost 1 base, leaving 3 bases of the junction unmatched. The germline V gene encodes CDR1 SGHRS and CDR2 YFSETQ. The CDR3 protein is CASSLFSGGQETQYF. The CDR3 DNA is TGCGCCAGCAGCTTGTTTAGCGGGGGACAAGAGACCCAGTACTTC.